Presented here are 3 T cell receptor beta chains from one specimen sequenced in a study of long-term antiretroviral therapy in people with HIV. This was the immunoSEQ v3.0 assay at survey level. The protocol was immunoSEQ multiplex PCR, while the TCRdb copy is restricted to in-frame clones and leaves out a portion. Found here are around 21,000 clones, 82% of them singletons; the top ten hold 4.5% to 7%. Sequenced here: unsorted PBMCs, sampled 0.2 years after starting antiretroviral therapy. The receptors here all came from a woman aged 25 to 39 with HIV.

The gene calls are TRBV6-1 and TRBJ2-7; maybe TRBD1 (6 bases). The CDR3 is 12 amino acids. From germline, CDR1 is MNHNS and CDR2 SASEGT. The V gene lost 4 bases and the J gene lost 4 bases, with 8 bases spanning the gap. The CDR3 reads CASSAQGYEQYV. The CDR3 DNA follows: TGTGCCAGCAGTGCACAGGGATACGAGCAGTACGTC.

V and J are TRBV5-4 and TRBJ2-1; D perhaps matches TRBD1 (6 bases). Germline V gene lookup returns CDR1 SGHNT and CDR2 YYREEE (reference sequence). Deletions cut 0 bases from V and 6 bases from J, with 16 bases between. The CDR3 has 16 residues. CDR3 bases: TGTGCCAGCAGCTTGGACCCGGGACAAATCACCAATGAGCAGTTCTTC. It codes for CASSLDPGQITNEQFF. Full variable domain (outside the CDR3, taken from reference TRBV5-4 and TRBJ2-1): ETGVTQSPTHLIKTRGQQVTLRCSSQSGHNTVSWYQQALGQGPQFIFQYYREEENGRGNFPPRFSGLQFPNYSSELNVNALELDDSALYLCASSLDPGQITNEQFFGPGTRLTVL.

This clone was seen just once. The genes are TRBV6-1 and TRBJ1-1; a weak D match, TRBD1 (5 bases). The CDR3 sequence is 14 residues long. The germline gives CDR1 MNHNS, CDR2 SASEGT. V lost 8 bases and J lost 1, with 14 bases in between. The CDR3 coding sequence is TGTGCCAGCTCAAAGATTACAGGGAACACTGAAGCTTTCTTT. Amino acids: CASSKITGNTEAFF.